This entry lists 3 T cell receptor beta chains sequenced from one sample in a study of response to subunit inactivated influenza vaccine. TCRdb re-called the RT-PCR reads through MiXCR, storing one row per CDR3 protein. The sample shows about 580,000 distinct CDR3 sequences, approximately 15% of them seen only once. The sequences come from PBMCs from blood, collected 11 to 12 days after vaccination. The receptors shown here come from a man between 50 and 59 years old who received an inactivated influenza vaccine.

This chain connects TRBV28 to TRBJ1-2, with D possibly being TRBD1 (5 bases). Germline V gives CDR1 MDHEN, CDR2 SYDVKM. The CDR3 runs 15 residues. Between the trimmed V and J ends, which lost 4 bases and 7 bases, there was a span of 19 bases. The CDR3 is CASSSWDGVEGGYTF. CDR3 bases: TGTGCCAGCAGTTCCTGGGACGGAGTAGAGGGTGGCTACACCTTC.

This chain uses TRBV20-1 with TRBJ2-1; D may be TRBD1 or TRBD2 (6 bases each). CDR3 size: 13 residues. Deletions cut 2 bases from V and 7 bases from J, with 12 bases between. CDR1 is DFQATT, CDR2 SNEGSKA, per germline (reference sequence). The CDR3 protein is CSARSVGGNEQFF. As DNA, the CDR3 is TGCAGTGCTAGATCAGTAGGGGGGAATGAGCAGTTCTTC.

V and J are TRBV12-3 or TRBV12-4 and TRBJ1-1, with D tentatively TRBD1 (6 bases). With 5 bases removed from V and 2 bases from J, the gap between germline ends came to 18 bases. The CDR3 spans 16 residues. The CDR3 is CASSLIFGGHNTEAFF. The CDR3 DNA reads as TGTGCCAGCAGTCTTATCTTCGGGGGACACAACACTGAAGCTTTCTTT.